This TCR beta chain comes out of a study of control samples from healthy donors and cancer patients. Looked up from germline, CDR1 is KGHDR and CDR2 is SFDVKD. The CDR3 covers 13 residues. V lost 12 bases, J lost 4 bases, and 8 bases stayed unmatched. Method: immunoSEQ multiplex PCR; TCRdb's copy keeps in-frame clones and lacks some. The table includes approximately 150,000 clones, about 94% detected once. Input material: PBMCs. This chain links TRBV24-1 with TRBJ1-5; TRBD1 matches 7 bases. The sequence derives from a man aged 55 to 69 with colorectal cancer. In DNA form, the CDR3 reads TGTGCCTCCCAGGGGGGGATGAATCAGCCCCAGCATTTT. This codes for CASQGGMNQPQHF.